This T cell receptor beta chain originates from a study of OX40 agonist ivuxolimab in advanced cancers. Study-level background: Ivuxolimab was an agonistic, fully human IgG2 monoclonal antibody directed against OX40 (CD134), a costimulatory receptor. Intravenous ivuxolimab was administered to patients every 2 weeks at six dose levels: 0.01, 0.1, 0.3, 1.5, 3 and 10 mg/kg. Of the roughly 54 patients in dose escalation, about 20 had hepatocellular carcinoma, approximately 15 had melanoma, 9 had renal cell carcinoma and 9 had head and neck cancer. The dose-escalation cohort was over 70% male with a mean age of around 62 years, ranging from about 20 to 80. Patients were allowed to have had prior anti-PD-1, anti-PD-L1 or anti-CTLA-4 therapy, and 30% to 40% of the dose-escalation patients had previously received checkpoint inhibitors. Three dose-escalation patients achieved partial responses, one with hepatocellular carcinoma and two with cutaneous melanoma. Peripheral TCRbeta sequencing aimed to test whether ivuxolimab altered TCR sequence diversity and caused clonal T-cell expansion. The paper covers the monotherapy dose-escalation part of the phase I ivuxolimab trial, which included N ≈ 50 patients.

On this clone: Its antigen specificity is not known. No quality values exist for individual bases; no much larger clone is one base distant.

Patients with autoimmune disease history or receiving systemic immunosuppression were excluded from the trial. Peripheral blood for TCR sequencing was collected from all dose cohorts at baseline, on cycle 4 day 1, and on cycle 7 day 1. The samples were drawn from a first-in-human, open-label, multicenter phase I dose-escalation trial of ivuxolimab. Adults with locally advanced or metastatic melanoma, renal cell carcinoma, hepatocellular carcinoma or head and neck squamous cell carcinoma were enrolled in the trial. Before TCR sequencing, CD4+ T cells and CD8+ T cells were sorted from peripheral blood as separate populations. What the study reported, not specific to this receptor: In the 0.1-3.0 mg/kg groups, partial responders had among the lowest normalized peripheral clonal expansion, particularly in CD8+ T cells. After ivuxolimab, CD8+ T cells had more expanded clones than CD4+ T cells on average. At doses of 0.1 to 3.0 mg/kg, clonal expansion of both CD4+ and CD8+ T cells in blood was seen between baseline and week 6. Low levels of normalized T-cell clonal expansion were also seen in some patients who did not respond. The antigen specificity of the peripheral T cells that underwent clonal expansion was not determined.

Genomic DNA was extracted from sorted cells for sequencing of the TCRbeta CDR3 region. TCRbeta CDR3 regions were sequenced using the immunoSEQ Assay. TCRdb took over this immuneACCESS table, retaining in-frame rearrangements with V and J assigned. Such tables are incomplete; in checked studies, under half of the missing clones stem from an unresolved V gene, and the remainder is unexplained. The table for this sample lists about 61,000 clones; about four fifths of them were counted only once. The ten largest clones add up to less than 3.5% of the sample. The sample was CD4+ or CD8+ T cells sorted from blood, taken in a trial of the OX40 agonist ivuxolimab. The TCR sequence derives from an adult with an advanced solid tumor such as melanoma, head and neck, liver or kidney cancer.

The CDR3 loop reads CASSQDWSSETQYF. The DNA reads as follows: TGCGCCAGCAGCCAAGATTGGAGTTCAGAGACCCAGTACTTC. The sequence joins TRBV4-1 to TRBJ2-5; there is no confident call for the D gene. Counted from cysteine to phenylalanine, this CDR3 has 14 amino acids. The entry retains the CDR3 DNA only, 42 bases that are in frame from base 1. The germline V gene specifies MGHRA as CDR1 and YSYEKL as CDR2. V is clipped by 0 bases and J by 4 bases, and the sequence between their germline boundaries is 9 bases long.